This is a list of T cell receptor beta chains from one sample in a study of blood T cells in healthy people across ages. TCRdb re-called the 5' RACE reads with MiXCR, one entry per CDR3 protein. The repertoire includes around 800,000 distinct CDR3 sequences, 44% of them detected once, and around 21% sits in the top ten. Material for sequencing was blood. The receptors here all came from a man aged 55 to 70 in good health. Each CDR3 is given with its conserved first and last residue. D genes are given only for firm matches. The size field is filled for only some rows; it gives once, few, many or a size class.

V gene	J gene	D gene	clone size	CDR3 DNA	CDR3 protein
TRBV7-8	TRBJ2-2	TRBD2	.	TGTGCCAGCAGCCCCCGGGACTACCACACCGGGGAGCTGTTTTTT	CASSPRDYHTGELFF
TRBV6-2/TRBV6-3	TRBJ2-7	TRBD1	many	TGTGCCAGCAGTTCCGGGACAGGTTTTTACGAGCAGTACTTC	CASSSGTGFYEQYF
TRBV27	TRBJ2-2	.	few	TGTGCCAGCAGTTACTACAGTACCGGGGAGCTGTTTTTT	CASSYYSTGELFF
TRBV20-1	TRBJ2-7	TRBD2	.	TGCAGTGCTAGGGAACCAGCGGGAGGACCCTACGAGCAGTACTTC	CSAREPAGGPYEQYF
TRBV27	TRBJ1-2	TRBD1	few	TGTGCCAGCAGGAGACAACCAGGGGGTGGTGGCTACACCTTC	CASRRQPGGGGYTF
TRBV2	TRBJ1-6	.	.	TGTGCCAGCAGGGTGACGGAGAAGCCCCTCCACTTT	CASRVTEKPLHF
TRBV11-3	TRBJ2-1	.	.	TGTGCCAGCAGCTCTGACAATGACAATGAGCAGTTCTTC	CASSSDNDNEQFF
TRBV3-1	TRBJ1-5	.	.	TGTGCCAGCAGCCGGGGCACCCAGGGACAGCCCCAGCATTTT	CASSRGTQGQPQHF
TRBV6-4	TRBJ2-3	.	.	TGTGCCAGCAGTGCTAGTTTAATTGTCTACGGCACAGATACGCAGTATTTT	CASSASLIVYGTDTQYF
TRBV6-1	TRBJ1-5	.	.	TGTGCCAGCACTAGAAGGGGGGGGAACTCGAGCAATCAGCCCCAGCATTTT	CASTRRGGNSSNQPQHF